This TCR beta chain was captured in a study of blood T cell repertoires in COVID-19. About the research overall: The study drew acute and convalescent COVID-19 samples from the United States, Italy and Spain.

Germline trimming cut 2 bases from V and 1 base from J; bases unmatched to any gene: 7. Germline-derived CDR1 and CDR2 are SGHDN and FVKESK. The CDR3 runs 17 residues. A single count supports this clone. In the source study's methods: Using reference gene primer amplification, nucleated cell counts were estimated. The data were produced by immunoSEQ multiplex PCR, yet TCRdb's version contains in-frame clones alone and is incomplete. For V, J and clone size, that table is used; D and trimming come from the DNA. The sample yields roughly 430,000 clones, 88% seen once. Material: PBMCs or T cells enriched from blood (not recorded which). The V gene is TRBV14, the J gene TRBJ2-5, with 10 positions matching TRBD2. The sequence derives from a woman between 40 and 55 years old with acute COVID-19. The CDR3 DNA is TGTGCCAGCAGCCAACTAGCGGGAGCCGGGTCCCAAGAGACCCAGTACTTC. Translation: CASSQLAGAGSQETQYF.